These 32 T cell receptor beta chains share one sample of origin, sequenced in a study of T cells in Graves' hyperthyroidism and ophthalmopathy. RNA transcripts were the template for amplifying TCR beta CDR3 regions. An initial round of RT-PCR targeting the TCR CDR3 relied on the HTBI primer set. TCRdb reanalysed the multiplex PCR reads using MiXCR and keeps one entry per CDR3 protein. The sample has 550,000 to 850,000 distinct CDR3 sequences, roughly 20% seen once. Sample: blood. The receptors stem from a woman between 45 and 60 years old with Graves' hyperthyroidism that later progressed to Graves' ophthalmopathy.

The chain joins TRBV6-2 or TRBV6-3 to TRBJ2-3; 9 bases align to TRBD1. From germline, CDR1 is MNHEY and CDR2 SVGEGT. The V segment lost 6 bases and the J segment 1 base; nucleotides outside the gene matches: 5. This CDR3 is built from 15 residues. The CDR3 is CASRTTGGGTDTQYF. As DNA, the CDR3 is TGTGCCAGCAGGACGACAGGGGGAGGCACAGATACGCAGTATTTT.

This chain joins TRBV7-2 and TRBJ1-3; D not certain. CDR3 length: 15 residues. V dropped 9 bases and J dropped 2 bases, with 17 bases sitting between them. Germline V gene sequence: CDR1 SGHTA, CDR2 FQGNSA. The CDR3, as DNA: TGTGCCAGTGGGGAGGGCCGGTTCGCTGGAAACACCATATATTTT. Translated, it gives CASGEGRFAGNTIYF.

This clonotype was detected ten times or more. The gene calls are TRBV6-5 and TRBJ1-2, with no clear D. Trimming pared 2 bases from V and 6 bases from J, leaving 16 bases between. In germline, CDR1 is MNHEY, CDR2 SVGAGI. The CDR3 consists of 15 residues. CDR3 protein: CASSYTNRESHGYTF. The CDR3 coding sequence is TGTGCCAGCAGTTACACCAACCGGGAGTCCCATGGCTACACCTTC.

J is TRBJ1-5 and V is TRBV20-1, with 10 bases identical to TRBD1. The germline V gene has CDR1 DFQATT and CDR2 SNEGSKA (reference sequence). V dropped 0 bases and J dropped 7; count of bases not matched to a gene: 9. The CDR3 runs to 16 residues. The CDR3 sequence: CSARDRGQGGSQPQHF. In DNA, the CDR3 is TGCAGTGCTAGAGACAGAGGACAGGGGGGATCGCAGCCCCAGCATTTT.

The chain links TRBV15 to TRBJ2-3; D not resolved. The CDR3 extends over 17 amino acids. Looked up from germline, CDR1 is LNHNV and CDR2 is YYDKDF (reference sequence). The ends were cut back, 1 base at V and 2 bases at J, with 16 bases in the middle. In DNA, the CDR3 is TGTGCCACCAGCAGAGGTAGGGTGGCAGACTTCACAGATACGCAGTATTTT. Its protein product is CATSRGRVADFTDTQYF.

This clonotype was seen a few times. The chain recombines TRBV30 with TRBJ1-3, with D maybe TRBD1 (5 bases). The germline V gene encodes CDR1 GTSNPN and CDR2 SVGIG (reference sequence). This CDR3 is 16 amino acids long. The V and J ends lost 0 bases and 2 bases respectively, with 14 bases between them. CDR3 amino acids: CAWSVVEGTTGNTIYF. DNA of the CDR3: TGTGCCTGGAGTGTGGTAGAGGGGACCACTGGAAACACCATATATTTT.

The CDR3, as DNA: TGTGCCAGCAGTGAAACAGGGGGCGTTCTTTACGAGCAGTACTTC. It codes for CASSETGGVLYEQYF. The rearrangement links TRBV6-1 to TRBJ2-7; 9 bases match TRBD1. The trim removed 2 bases at V and 4 bases at J, leaving 6 bases unmatched. Germline V gene data show CDR1 as MNHNS and CDR2 as SASEGT. This CDR3 contains 15 residues.

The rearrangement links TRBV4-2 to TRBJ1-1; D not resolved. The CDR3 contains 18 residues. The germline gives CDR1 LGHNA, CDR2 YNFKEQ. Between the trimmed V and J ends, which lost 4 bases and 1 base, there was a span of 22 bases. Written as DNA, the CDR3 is TGTGCCAGCAGCCTTGCCGGGAGGGCCGCCCCTGCGAACACTGAAGCTTTCTTT. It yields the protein CASSLAGRAAPANTEAFF.

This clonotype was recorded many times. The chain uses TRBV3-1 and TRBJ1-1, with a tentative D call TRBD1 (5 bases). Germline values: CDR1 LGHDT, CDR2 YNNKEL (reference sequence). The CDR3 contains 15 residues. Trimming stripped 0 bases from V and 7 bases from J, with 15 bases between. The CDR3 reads CASSQDPGDWNEAFF. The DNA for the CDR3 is TGTGCCAGCAGCCAAGATCCGGGGGACTGGAATGAAGCTTTCTTT.

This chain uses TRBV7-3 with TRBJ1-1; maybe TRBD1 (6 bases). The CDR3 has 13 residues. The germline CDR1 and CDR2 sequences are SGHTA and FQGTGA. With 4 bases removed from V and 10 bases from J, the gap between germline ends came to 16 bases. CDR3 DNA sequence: TGTGCCAGCAGCTCCAGCGGGGGGGCTGGAGCTTTCTTT. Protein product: CASSSSGGAGAFF.

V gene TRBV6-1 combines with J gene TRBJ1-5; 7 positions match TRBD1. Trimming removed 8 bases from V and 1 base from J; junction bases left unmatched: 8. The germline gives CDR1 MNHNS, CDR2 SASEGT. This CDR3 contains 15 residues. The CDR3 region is CASAAVTGSNQPQHF. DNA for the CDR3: TGTGCCAGCGCTGCTGTGACAGGGAGCAATCAGCCCCAGCATTTT.

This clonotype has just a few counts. The CDR3 DNA reads as TGTGCCAGCAGTCTAGGTAGTCCAGCCGAAAATGAAAAACTGTTTTTT. Translated, it gives CASSLGSPAENEKLFF. The chain links TRBV6-1 to TRBJ1-4; unclear D gene. The CDR3 has 16 amino acids. V lost 5 bases to trimming and J lost 5 bases, with 18 bases between them. In germline, CDR1 is MNHNS, CDR2 SASEGT.

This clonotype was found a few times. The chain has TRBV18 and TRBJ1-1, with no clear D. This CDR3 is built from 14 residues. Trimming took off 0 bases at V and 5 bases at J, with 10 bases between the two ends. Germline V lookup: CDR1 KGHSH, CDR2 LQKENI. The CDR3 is CASSPPNRWTEAFF. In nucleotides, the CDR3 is TGTGCCAGCTCACCACCGAACAGATGGACTGAAGCTTTCTTT.

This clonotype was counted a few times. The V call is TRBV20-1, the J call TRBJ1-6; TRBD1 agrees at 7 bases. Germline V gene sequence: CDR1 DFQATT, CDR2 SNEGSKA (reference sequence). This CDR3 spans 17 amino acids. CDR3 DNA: TGCAGGGCTTTGAAAGACAGGGTGAAAACAGATAATTCACCCCTCCACTTT. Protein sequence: CRALKDRVKTDNSPLHF.

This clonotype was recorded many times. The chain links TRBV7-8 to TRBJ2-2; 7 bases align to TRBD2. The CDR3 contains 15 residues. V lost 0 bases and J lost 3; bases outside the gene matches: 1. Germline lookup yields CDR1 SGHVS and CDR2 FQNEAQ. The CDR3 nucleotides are TGTGCCAGCAGCTTAGCGCGGGGGTACACCGGGGAGCTGTTTTTT. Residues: CASSLARGYTGELFF. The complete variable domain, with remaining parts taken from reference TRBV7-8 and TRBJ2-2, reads GAGVSQSPRYKVAKRGQDVALRCDPISGHVSLFWYQQALGQGPEFLTYFQNEAQLDKSGLPSDRFFAERPEGSVSTLKIQRTQQEDSAVYLCASSLARGYTGELFFGEGSRLTVL.

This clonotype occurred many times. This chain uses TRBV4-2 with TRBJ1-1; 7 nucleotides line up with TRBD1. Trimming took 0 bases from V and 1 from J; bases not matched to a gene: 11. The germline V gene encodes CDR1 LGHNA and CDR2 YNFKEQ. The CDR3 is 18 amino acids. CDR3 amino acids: CASSQDLFRDRSNTEAFF. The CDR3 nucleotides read TGTGCCAGCAGCCAAGACTTATTCCGGGACAGATCGAACACTGAAGCTTTCTTT.

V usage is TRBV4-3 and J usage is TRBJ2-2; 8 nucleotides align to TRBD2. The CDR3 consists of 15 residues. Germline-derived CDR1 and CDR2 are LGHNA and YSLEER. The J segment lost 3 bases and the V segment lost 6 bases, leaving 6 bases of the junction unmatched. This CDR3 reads CASSPTSAHTGELFF. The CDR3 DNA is TGCGCCAGCAGTCCGACTAGCGCTCACACCGGGGAGCTGTTTTTT.

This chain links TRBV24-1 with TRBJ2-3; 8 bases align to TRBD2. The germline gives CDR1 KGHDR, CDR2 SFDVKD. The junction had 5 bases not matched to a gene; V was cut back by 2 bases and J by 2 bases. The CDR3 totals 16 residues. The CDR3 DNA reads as TGTGCCACCAGTGATTCCCGGACTAGCATCACAGATACGCAGTATTTT. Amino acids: CATSDSRTSITDTQYF.

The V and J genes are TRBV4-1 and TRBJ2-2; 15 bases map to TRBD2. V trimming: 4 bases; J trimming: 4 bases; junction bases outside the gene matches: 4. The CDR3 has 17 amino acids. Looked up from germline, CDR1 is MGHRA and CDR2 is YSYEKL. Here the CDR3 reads CASSLAGLAGGTGELFF. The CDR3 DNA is TGCGCCAGCAGCCTAGCGGGACTAGCGGGGGGCACCGGGGAGCTGTTTTTT.

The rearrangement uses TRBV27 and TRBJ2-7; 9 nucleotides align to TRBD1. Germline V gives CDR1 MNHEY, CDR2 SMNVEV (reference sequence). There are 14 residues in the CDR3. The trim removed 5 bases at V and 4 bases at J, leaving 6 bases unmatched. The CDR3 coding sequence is TGTGCCAGCAGTGATGACAGGGGGATTTACGAGCAGTACTTC. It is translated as CASSDDRGIYEQYF.

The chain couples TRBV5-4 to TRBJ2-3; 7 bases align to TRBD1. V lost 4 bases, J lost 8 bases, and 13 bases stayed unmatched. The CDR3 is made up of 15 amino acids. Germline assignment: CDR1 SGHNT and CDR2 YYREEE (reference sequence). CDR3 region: CASSPSGTVGSTQYF. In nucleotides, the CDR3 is TGTGCCAGCAGCCCTTCCGGGACAGTGGGAAGTACGCAGTATTTT.

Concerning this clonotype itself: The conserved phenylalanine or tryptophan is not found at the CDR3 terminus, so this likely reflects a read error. CDR3 residues: CASSTTGNRNTEAFL. CDR3 nucleotide sequence: TGTGCCAGCAGCACTACAGGAAATAGGAACACTGAAGCTTTCCTT. V is TRBV7-2 and J is TRBJ1-1; D is perhaps TRBD1 (5 bases). The length of the CDR3 is 15 residues. Germline loops: CDR1 SGHTA, CDR2 FQGNSA. Deletions cut 5 bases from V and 1 base from J, with 14 bases between.

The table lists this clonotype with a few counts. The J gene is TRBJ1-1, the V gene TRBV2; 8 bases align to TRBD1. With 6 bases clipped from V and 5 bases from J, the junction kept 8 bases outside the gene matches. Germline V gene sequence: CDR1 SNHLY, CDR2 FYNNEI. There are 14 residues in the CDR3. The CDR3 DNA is TGTGCCAGCAGCGGACAGGGAATGTGGACTGAAGCTTTCTTT. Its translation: CASSGQGMWTEAFF.

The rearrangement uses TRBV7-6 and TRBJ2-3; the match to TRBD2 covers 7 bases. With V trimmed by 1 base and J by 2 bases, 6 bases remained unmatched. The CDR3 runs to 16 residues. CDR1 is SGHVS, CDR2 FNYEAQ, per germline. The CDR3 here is CASSLVGGGPTDTQYF. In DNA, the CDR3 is TGTGCCAGCAGCTTAGTCGGCGGGGGACCCACAGATACGCAGTATTTT.

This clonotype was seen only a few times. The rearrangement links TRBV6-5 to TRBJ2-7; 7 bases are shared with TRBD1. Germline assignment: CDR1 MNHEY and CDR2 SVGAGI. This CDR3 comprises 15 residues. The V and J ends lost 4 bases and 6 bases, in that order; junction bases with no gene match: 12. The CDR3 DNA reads TGTGCCAGCAGTTTCTACAGGGGTGACGGCCGCGAGCAGTACTTC. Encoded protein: CASSFYRGDGREQYF.

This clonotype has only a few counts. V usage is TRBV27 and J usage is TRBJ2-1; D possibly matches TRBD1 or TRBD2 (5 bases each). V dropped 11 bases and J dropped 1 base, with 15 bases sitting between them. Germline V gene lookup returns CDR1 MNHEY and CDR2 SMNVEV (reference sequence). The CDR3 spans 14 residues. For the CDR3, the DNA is TGTGCCGCGGGCCGGCAGGGTTCCTACAATGAGCAGTTCTTC. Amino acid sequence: CAAGRQGSYNEQFF.

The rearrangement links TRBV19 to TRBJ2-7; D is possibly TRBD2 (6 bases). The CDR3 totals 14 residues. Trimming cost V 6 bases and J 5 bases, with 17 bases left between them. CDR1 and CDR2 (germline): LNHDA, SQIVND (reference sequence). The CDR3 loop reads CASSTVRGVHEQYF. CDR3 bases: TGTGCCAGTAGCACCGTCCGCGGGGTCCACGAGCAGTACTTC.

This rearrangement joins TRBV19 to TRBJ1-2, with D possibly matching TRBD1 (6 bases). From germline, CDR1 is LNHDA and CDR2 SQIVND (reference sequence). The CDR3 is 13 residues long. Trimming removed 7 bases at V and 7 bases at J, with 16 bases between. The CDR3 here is CASTNREESGYTF. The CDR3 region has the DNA TGTGCCAGTACCAACAGGGAGGAGAGTGGCTACACCTTC.

The CDR3 region has the DNA TGTGCCAGCAGCGTAGAGGGGGGGGGCCAAAACATTCAGTACTTC. This translates into CASSVEGGGQNIQYF. This chain uses TRBV9 with TRBJ2-4; D might be TRBD2 (7 bases). Trimming removed 0 bases from V and 5 bases from J, with 12 bases in between. The germline gives CDR1 SGDLS, CDR2 YYNGEE. CDR3 length equals 15 residues.

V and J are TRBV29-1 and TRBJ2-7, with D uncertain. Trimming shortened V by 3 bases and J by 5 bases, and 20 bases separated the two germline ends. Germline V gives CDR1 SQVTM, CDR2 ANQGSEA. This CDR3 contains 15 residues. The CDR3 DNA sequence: TGCAGCGTTGATTACCCTAGTTCCGGACCCAACGAGCAGTACTTC. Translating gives CSVDYPSSGPNEQYF.

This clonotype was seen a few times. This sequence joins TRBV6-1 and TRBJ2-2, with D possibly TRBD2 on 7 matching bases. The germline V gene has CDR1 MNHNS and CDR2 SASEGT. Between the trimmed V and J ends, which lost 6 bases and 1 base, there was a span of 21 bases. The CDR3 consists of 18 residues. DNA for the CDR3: TGTGCCAGCAGGGACATGGGGGGGGCGGTAGTGAACACCGGGGAGCTGTTTTTT. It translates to CASRDMGGAVVNTGELFF.

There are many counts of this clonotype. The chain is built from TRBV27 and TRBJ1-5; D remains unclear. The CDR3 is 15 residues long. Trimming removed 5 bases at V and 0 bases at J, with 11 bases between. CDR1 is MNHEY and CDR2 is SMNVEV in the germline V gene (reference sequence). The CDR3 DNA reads TGTGCCAGCAGTGAAACAGCTTATAGCAATCAGCCCCAGCATTTT. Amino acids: CASSETAYSNQPQHF.